This T cell receptor beta chain emerged from a study of T cells in Graves' hyperthyroidism and ophthalmopathy. Study outcomes and limitations: The model's output predicted ophthalmopathy at a median of about 6.5 months prior to onset.

Diagnosis relied on clinical symptoms, serum thyroxine and TRAb, thyroid ultrasound and orbital computed tomography. 10 ml fresh peripheral blood yielded the PBMCs. This clonotype showed up many times. What it binds is unknown. The CDR3 regions of TCR beta were amplified from RNA transcripts. Initially, a first-round RT-PCR of the TCR CDR3 employed the HTBI primer set. MiXCR was run by TCRdb on the multiplex PCR reads, yielding one entry per CDR3 protein. Among 640,000 or so distinct CDR3 sequences, approximately 14% were seen once, and the ten largest hold 4.3%. The CDR3 has 15 amino acids. V shed 3 bases and J 4 bases; nucleotides not matched to a gene: 9. Per germline, CDR1 SGHTA and CDR2 FQGNSA.

The sequence derives from a woman between 35 and 50 years old with Graves' ophthalmopathy. The chain links TRBV7-2 to TRBJ2-7; the match to TRBD2 covers 7 bases. Input material: blood. The CDR3 region has the DNA TGTGCCAGCAGCTTGAGGACTAGTCGCCATTACGAGCAGTACTTC. This gives the protein CASSLRTSRHYEQYF.